These T cell receptor beta chains were read from a single sample in a study of T cell repertoires in cytomegalovirus infection. TCRdb independently ran MiXCR on the reads; one entry per CDR3 protein. The repertoire holds around 530,000 distinct CDR3 sequences, with roughly 29% as singletons. Sequenced material: PBMCs. Receptor source: a human donor in good health (CMV status not recorded). Some clones in this sample may be carry-over from other donors' samples. CDR3s leave out the opening cysteine and the closing phenylalanine or tryptophan. Clone size is not always given. Where it is, it says once, few, many or a class for expanded clones.

>NA|TRBV6-2/TRBV6-3
ASTLPGPHTQY
>many|TRBV6-2/TRBV6-3
ASSGSGANVLT
>NA|TRBV2
ASGSGGTAKNIQY
>few|TRBV19
ASSTRAGLNTGELF
>few|TRBV30
AWRTGFTEAF
>few|TRBV12-3/TRBV12-4
ASRRRGRQNTGELF
>few|TRBV6-1
ASNRDRGDTGELF
>few|TRBV5-1
ASSLTLAANTEAF
>NA|TRBV6-6
ASSPQGALGNTIY
>NA|TRBV7-8
ASSPGGRADYNEQF
>few|TRBV7-9
ASSFSLSPNYGYT
>few|TRBV4-3
ASSQDPNASGRRPGELF
>many|TRBV7-2
ASSLGIGASYNEQF
>NA|TRBV5-1
ASSLVTGNYGYT
>many|TRBV7-2
ASSDRHLRGYT
>many|TRBV24-1
ATSDPLAGGGDTQY